This is a list of T cell receptor beta chains from one sample in a study of T cell responses to AZD1222 COVID-19 vaccine. Clones were sequenced by immunoSEQ multiplex PCR, and TCRdb holds only the in-frame ones, with some missing. This sample carries around 120,000 clones, approximately 83% of them seen once, and the ten largest clones take about 1.5%. Sequencing used peripheral blood, obtained on day 0 of AZD1222 vaccination. Every receptor here comes from an adult in good health. The CDR3 runs from the conserved cysteine through the conserved F or W. D genes are given only for firm matches. Not all rows give a size; the values are once, few, many and, for expanded clones, a class.

d_gene,j_gene,v_gene,abundance,CDR3aa,CDR3nt
NA,TRBJ1-3,TRBV6-6,once,CASSYSLGGAGNTIYF,TGTGCCAGCAGTTACTCCCTTGGAGGAGCTGGAAACACCATATATTTT
NA,TRBJ1-1,TRBV23-1,NA,CASSQSGTGTINTEAFF,TGCGCCAGCAGTCAATCGGGCACAGGTACCATTAACACTGAAGCTTTCTTT
NA,TRBJ1-1,TRBV18,NA,CASSPVVNTEAFF,TGTGCCAGCTCACCAGTAGTGAACACTGAAGCTTTCTTT
NA,TRBJ1-6,TRBV11-3,NA,CASSLGRYNSPLHF,TGTGCCAGCAGCTTAGGACGGTATAATTCACCCCTCCACTTT
TRBD2,TRBJ2-7,TRBV24-1,NA,CATSDPRLATYEQYF,TGTGCCACCAGTGATCCTCGACTAGCAACCTACGAGCAGTACTTC
NA,TRBJ1-5,TRBV28,NA,CASIHGGAGQPQHF,TGTGCCAGCATTCATGGGGGCGCAGGGCAGCCCCAGCATTTT
NA,TRBJ1-2,TRBV4-2,NA,CASSQGRLATNYGYTF,TGTGCCAGCAGCCAAGGCAGGCTAGCTACTAACTATGGCTACACCTTC
NA,TRBJ2-7,TRBV7-2,NA,CASSQLGRWYEQYF,TGTGCCAGCAGCCAGCTAGGGCGGTGGTACGAGCAGTACTTC
TRBD2,TRBJ2-7,TRBV6-2/TRBV6-3,once,CASSRITSGVYEQYF,TGTGCCAGCAGTCGTATCACTAGCGGGGTCTACGAGCAGTACTTC
NA,TRBJ1-1,TRBV2,few,CASSEWFGGNTEAFF,TGTGCCAGCAGTGAATGGTTTGGAGGGAACACTGAAGCTTTCTTT
NA,TRBJ2-1,TRBV29-1,NA,CSASNEQFF,TGCAGCGCTTCAAATGAGCAGTTCTTC
NA,TRBJ2-5,TRBV12-5,NA,CASGLDPGPGRYF,TGTGCTAGTGGTTTGGACCCGGGGCCGGGGAGGTACTTC
NA,TRBJ1-2,TRBV30,NA,CAWSVSFGSGYGYTF,TGTGCCTGGAGTGTCTCGTTCGGGTCGGGCTATGGCTACACCTTC
NA,TRBJ1-3,TRBV12-1,NA,CASRLNGPAGNTIYF,TGTGCCAGCAGGCTTAACGGGCCCGCTGGAAACACCATATATTTT
NA,TRBJ1-2,TRBV11-3,NA,CASSPFEGYGYTF,TGTGCCAGCAGCCCTTTTGAAGGCTATGGCTACACCTTC
NA,TRBJ1-4,TRBV9,NA,CASSGGWSEKLFF,TGTGCCAGCAGCGGAGGGTGGAGTGAAAAACTGTTTTTT
TRBD1,TRBJ1-2,TRBV5-1,NA,CASSLGGTGGNYGYTF,TGCGCCAGCAGCTTGGGCGGGACAGGGGGAAATTATGGCTACACCTTC
TRBD1,TRBJ2-3,TRBV4-3,NA,CASSQDPGQGGKDTDTQYF,TGCGCCAGCAGCCAAGATCCGGGACAGGGAGGGAAGGACACAGATACGCAGTATTTT
TRBD1,TRBJ1-2,TRBV30,NA,CAWRTGFSRRYTF,TGTGCCTGGAGGACAGGGTTTTCTCGAAGATACACCTTC
NA,TRBJ2-5,TRBV7-3,NA,CASTPVPGAEQETQYF,TGTGCCAGCACCCCCGTCCCGGGTGCGGAACAAGAGACCCAGTACTTC
NA,TRBJ2-5,TRBV7-2,once,CASSLVPDPQETQYF,TGTGCCAGCAGCTTAGTCCCGGACCCCCAGGAGACCCAGTACTTC
TRBD1,TRBJ1-3,TRBV11-3,NA,CASRAGQHSGNTIYF,TGTGCCAGCAGGGCGGGACAGCACTCTGGAAACACCATATATTTT
NA,TRBJ1-3,TRBV7-2,NA,CASSLGVPGAGNTIYF,TGTGCCAGCAGCTTAGGGGTCCCAGGGGCTGGAAACACCATATATTTT
NA,TRBJ1-2,TRBV27,NA,CASSLGRGRYGYTF,TGTGCCAGCAGTTTAGGTCGGGGCCGCTATGGCTACACCTTC
NA,TRBJ1-2,TRBV5-1,once,CASRAALTGSTYGYTF,TGCGCCAGCAGGGCAGCTCTTACAGGGAGTACCTATGGCTACACCTTC
TRBD2,TRBJ2-4,TRBV6-2/TRBV6-3,once,CASSYGLAGGLPKNIQYF,TGTGCCAGCAGTTACGGACTAGCGGGAGGGCTTCCCAAAAACATTCAGTACTTC
TRBD1,TRBJ1-4,TRBV27,NA,CASSLDRINEKLFF,TGTGCCAGCAGTTTGGACAGGATTAATGAAAAACTGTTTTTT